Below are 24 T cell receptor beta chains sequenced from a single sample in a study of breast tumors, draining lymph nodes, adjacent tissues. Breast cancer patients provided tissue from their axillary draining lymph nodes. TCRdb re-called the multiplex PCR reads through MiXCR, storing one row per CDR3 protein. In the table there are around 150,000 distinct CDR3 sequences, approximately 29% of which are singletons. What was sequenced was axillary lymph node tissue. The receptors come from a female donor with breast cancer. Some clones in this sample may be carry-over from other donors' samples.

This clonotype was detected many times. The CDR3: CASSPRAGVGVSWYNEQFF. The CDR3 nucleotides are TGTGCCAGCAGCCCAAGGGCGGGGGTGGGAGTTTCGTGGTACAATGAGCAGTTCTTC. The J gene is TRBJ2-1, the V gene TRBV4-2; 7 positions agree with TRBD2. Germline V gene lookup returns CDR1 LGHNA and CDR2 YNFKEQ. J was trimmed by 4 bases and V by 4 bases; bases with no gene match: 19. This CDR3 spans 19 amino acids.

This clonotype has a count of ten or more. The chain links TRBV28 to TRBJ1-4; no firm D call. Deletions cut 3 bases from V and 8 bases from J, with 10 bases between. The germline CDR1 and CDR2 sequences are MDHEN and SYDVKM. The CDR3 is 13 amino acids. Here the CDR3 reads CASSFGVPEKLFF. In DNA form, the CDR3 reads TGTGCCAGCAGTTTCGGGGTTCCAGAAAAACTGTTTTTT.

This clonotype was detected a few times. Since a much larger clone is just one base distant, this may be a read error. The chain employs TRBV5-6 and TRBJ2-6, with D possibly matching TRBD2 (5 bases). Germline lookup yields CDR1 SGHDT and CDR2 YYEEEE. The CDR3 covers 14 residues. This chain's CDR3 is CVSSGYSGANVLTF. Written as DNA, the CDR3 is TGTGTCAGCAGCGGCTACTCTGGGGCCAACGTCCTGACTTTC.

This clonotype was picked up many times. The rearrangement links TRBV4-2 to TRBJ2-1, with 7 positions matching TRBD1. This CDR3 is 18 amino acids long. Looked up from germline, CDR1 is LGHNA and CDR2 is YNFKEQ. V gave up 0 bases and J gave up 7 bases; unmatched junction bases: 15. The CDR3 DNA sequence: TGTGCCAGCAGCCAAGAGGTCCTGGGACAGAAGCGTCCGAATGAGCAGTTCTTC. This gives the protein CASSQEVLGQKRPNEQFF.

The chain has TRBV7-9 and TRBJ1-1, with D unresolved. This CDR3 contains 11 residues. Germline V gene lookup returns CDR1 SEHNR and CDR2 FQNEAQ (reference sequence). V shed 7 bases and J shed 2 bases, with 5 bases lying between them. The CDR3, as DNA: TGTGCCAGCAACGAAAACACTGAAGCTTTCTTT. Translation gives CASNENTEAFF.

The table lists this clonotype with many counts. This chain uses TRBV27 with TRBJ1-3; no definite D call. V was trimmed by 6 bases and J by 0 bases, leaving 6 bases between them. CDR1 is MNHEY and CDR2 is SMNVEV in the germline V gene (reference sequence). The length of the CDR3 is 13 residues. CDR3 in DNA: TGTGCCAGCAGACCCTTCTCTGGAAACACCATATATTTT. It codes for CASRPFSGNTIYF.

This clonotype was detected a few times. The chain employs TRBV9 and TRBJ1-1; 9 bases are a match to TRBD1. The germline V gene encodes CDR1 SGDLS and CDR2 YYNGEE. The ends lost 0 bases at V and 4 bases at J; junction bases unmatched: 1. The CDR3 covers 14 residues. CDR3 bases: TGTGCCAGCAGCGTAGAGACAGGGGGCACTGAAGCTTTCTTT. Residues: CASSVETGGTEAFF.

This clonotype was counted ten times or more. The CDR3 loop is CASSLRSFYGYTF. The DNA of the CDR3 is TGTGCCAGCAGCTTGAGGTCTTTCTATGGCTACACCTTC. The rearrangement uses TRBV5-6 and TRBJ1-2; D uncertain. V lost 1 base and J 4 bases, leaving 8 bases between the germline ends. CDR1 and CDR2 (germline): SGHDT, YYEEEE. The CDR3 has 13 amino acids.

Ten or more counts support this clonotype. The chain combines TRBV4-2 with TRBJ2-5, with 16 bases matching TRBD2. The V gene end was trimmed by 0 bases and the J gene end by 7 bases; junction bases not matched to a gene: 26. The CDR3 is 24 residues long. Looked up from germline, CDR1 is LGHNA and CDR2 is YNFKEQ. The CDR3, as DNA: TGTGCCAGCAGCCAAGATCGAGGGACTAGCGGGGGGGCCGCCCAACCCGGGGCCATAATGACCCAGTACTTC. It yields the protein CASSQDRGTSGGAAQPGAIMTQYF.

The chain recombines TRBV15 with TRBJ1-5, with a weak D call TRBD1 (6 bases). This CDR3 is built from 15 residues. V was pared by 3 bases and J by 6 bases, with 15 bases between. CDR1 and CDR2 from the germline V gene are LNHNV and YYDKDF (reference sequence). CDR3 region: CATSSRGQTRQPQHF. CDR3 nucleotide sequence: TGTGCCACCAGCAGTAGGGGACAAACTCGTCAGCCCCAGCATTTT.

In regard to this clonotype: One end of the junction does not line up with germline, which may come from a read error. The chain couples TRBV2 to TRBJ2-7; weak D call: TRBD1 (6 bases). CDR3 length: 14 residues. Germline CDR1 is SNHLY and CDR2 is FYNNEI. CDR3 DNA sequence: TGTGCCAGCAGTTTCGACAGGAGGCTGTACGAGCAATACTTC. It translates to CASSFDRRLYEQYF. Complete variable domain (other parts from reference TRBV2 and TRBJ2-7): EPEVTQTPSHQVTQMGQEVILRCVPISNHLYFYWYRQILGQKVEFLVSFYNNEISEKSEIFDDQFSVERPDGSNFTLKIRSTKLEDSAMYFCASSFDRRLYEQYFGPGTRLTVT.

This clonotype was found many times. The chain carries TRBV6-2 or TRBV6-3 and TRBJ2-7; TRBD2 agrees at 12 bases. Losses at the gene ends were 6 bases for V and 4 bases for J; bases not matched to a gene: 1. This CDR3 is 13 amino acids long. Germline V gives CDR1 MNHEY, CDR2 SVGEGT. The CDR3 DNA reads TGTGCCAGCAGGACTAGCGGGGGATACGAGCAGTACTTC. Translated: CASRTSGGYEQYF.

The CDR3 sequence is CASPPSSSYEQYV. CDR3 coding DNA: TGTGCCAGCCCACCGAGCTCCTCCTACGAGCAGTACGTC. The chain uses TRBV18 and TRBJ2-7, with D hard to call. The CDR3 sequence is 13 residues long. Looked up from germline, CDR1 is KGHSH and CDR2 is LQKENI.

This chain connects TRBV7-8 to TRBJ1-6; 10 nucleotides align to TRBD1. The CDR3 is 16 amino acids. Germline CDR1 reads SGHVS; CDR2 reads FQNEAQ. The CDR3 spells CATQEGQGRADSPLHF. CDR3 DNA sequence: TGTGCTACTCAGGAGGGACAGGGGCGAGCAGATTCACCCCTCCACTTT.

The rearrangement links TRBV19 to TRBJ2-1, with TRBD1 identical over 7 bases. The CDR3 is made up of 11 amino acids. Germline loops: CDR1 LNHDA, CDR2 SQIVND (reference sequence). The junction had 5 bases not matched to a gene; V was cut back by 6 bases and J by 12 bases. CDR3 in DNA: TGTGCCAGTAGCGAGGGACAGCCGCAGTTCTTC. Its translation: CASSEGQPQFF.

This clonotype was seen ten or more times. The rearrangement uses TRBV12-3 or TRBV12-4 and TRBJ2-7; D uncertain. V lost 6 bases and J lost 0, with 9 bases in between. The CDR3 is 13 amino acids. CDR3 in DNA: TGTGCCAGCAGCCTGGAAAGCTCCTACGAGCAGTACGTC. Protein sequence: CASSLESSYEQYV.

This clonotype appeared a single time. The rearrangement links TRBV2 to TRBJ2-1; D not certain. CDR3 size: 12 residues. Germline V gene data show CDR1 as SNHLY and CDR2 as FYNNEI. V shed 1 base and J shed 6 bases, with 4 bases lying between them. The CDR3 reads CASSEGGNEQFF. CDR3 coding DNA: TGTGCCAGCAGTGAAGGAGGCAATGAGCAGTTCTTC.

The sample holds many counts of this clonotype. One end of the junction does not line up with germline, which may come from a read error. The rearrangement uses TRBV7-7 and TRBJ2-2, with 7 bases aligning to TRBD1. The length of the CDR3 is 15 residues. Germline-derived CDR1 and CDR2 are SSHAT and FNYEAQ (reference sequence). DNA for the CDR3: TGTGCTAGCAGCTCACAGGGGTTGACGTCCGGGGAGCTGTTTTTT. The encoded protein is CASSSQGLTSGELFF.

Turning to this clonotype: One junction end does not reproduce the germline sequence, and a read error may be involved. The chain is built from TRBV11-3 and TRBJ2-2, with 7 bases that match TRBD2. The length of the CDR3 is 19 residues. CDR1 and CDR2 (germline): SGHNT, YENEEA. CDR3 in amino acids: CASSLTRWARGSNTGELFF. The CDR3 coding sequence is TGCGCCAGCAGCTTAACCCGGTGGGCGCGGGGGTCGAACACCGGGGAGCTGTTTTTT.

V gene TRBV20-1 combines with J gene TRBJ2-7; TRBD2 agrees at 8 bases. CDR1 is DFQATT and CDR2 is SNEGSKA in the germline V gene (reference sequence). The CDR3 is 13 amino acids. This CDR3 reads CSGLPGLGYARYF. In nucleotides, the CDR3 is TGCAGCGGTCTTCCGGGACTAGGATACGCGCGGTACTTC.

A remark on this clonotype: One junction end does not reproduce the germline sequence, and a read error may be involved. V is TRBV2 and J is TRBJ1-1; the match to TRBD1 covers 9 bases. CDR3 length equals 14 residues. Germline V gene sequence: CDR1 SNHLY, CDR2 FYNNEI. CDR3 region: CASGDLTGGKWAFF. DNA of the CDR3: TGTGCCAGCGGTGACCTGACAGGGGGGAAATGGGCTTTCTTT. Drawing the rest from reference TRBV2 and TRBJ1-1, the complete variable domain is EPEVTQTPSHQVTQMGQEVILRCVPISNHLYFYWYRQILGQKVEFLVSFYNNEISEKSEIFDDQFSVERPDGSNFTLKIRSTKLEDSAMYFCASGDLTGGKWAFFGQGTRLTVV.

A word on this clonotype: A read error may explain this, as a much larger clone is one base away. The CDR3 protein is CAGSEGGNYGYTF. In DNA form, the CDR3 reads TGTGCCGGCAGTGAAGGAGGCAACTATGGCTACACCTTC. The chain combines TRBV6-1 with TRBJ1-2; D ambiguous. The CDR3 contains 13 residues. Germline V lookup: CDR1 MNHNS, CDR2 SASEGT.

This clonotype has ten or more counts. One end of the junction is discordant with germline, which a read error may explain. The chain carries TRBV7-7 and TRBJ1-2; possible D gene TRBD1, 6 bases. The germline gives CDR1 SSHAT, CDR2 FNYEAQ (reference sequence). This CDR3 has 15 amino acids. The CDR3 nucleotides are TGTGCTAGCGTATACCCAGGGGACTCAAACTATGGCTACCCCTTC. Translating it yields CASVYPGDSNYGYPF.

A word on this clonotype: The junction does not match germline at one end; this may be a read error. The chain uses TRBV29-1 and TRBJ1-2, with D uncertain. The CDR3 spans 12 residues. Looked up from germline, CDR1 is SQVTM and CDR2 is ANQGSEA. The CDR3 nucleotides read TGCAGCGTTGACTCGCCTAACTATGGCCACACCTTC. It specifies CSVDSPNYGHTF. Full variable domain (outside the CDR3, taken from reference TRBV29-1 and TRBJ1-2): SAVISQKPSRDICQRGTSLTIQCQVDSQVTMMFWYRQQPGQSLTLIATANQGSEATYESGFVIDKFPISRPNLTFSTLTVSNMSPEDSSIYLCSVDSPNYGHTFGSGTRLTVV.